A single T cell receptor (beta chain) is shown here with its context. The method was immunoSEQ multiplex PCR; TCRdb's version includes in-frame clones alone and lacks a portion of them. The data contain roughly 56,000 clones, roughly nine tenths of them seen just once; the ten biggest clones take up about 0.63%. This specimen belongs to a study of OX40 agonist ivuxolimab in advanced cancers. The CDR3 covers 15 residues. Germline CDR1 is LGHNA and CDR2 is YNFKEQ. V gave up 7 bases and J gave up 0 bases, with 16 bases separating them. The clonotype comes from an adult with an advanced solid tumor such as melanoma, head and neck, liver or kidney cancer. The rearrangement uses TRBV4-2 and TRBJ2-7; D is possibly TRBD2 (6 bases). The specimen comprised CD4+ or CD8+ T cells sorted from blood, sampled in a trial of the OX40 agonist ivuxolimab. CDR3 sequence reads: CASTRRTGSSYEQYF. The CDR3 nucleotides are TGTGCCAGCACAAGGAGGACCGGGAGCTCCTACGAGCAGTACTTC.